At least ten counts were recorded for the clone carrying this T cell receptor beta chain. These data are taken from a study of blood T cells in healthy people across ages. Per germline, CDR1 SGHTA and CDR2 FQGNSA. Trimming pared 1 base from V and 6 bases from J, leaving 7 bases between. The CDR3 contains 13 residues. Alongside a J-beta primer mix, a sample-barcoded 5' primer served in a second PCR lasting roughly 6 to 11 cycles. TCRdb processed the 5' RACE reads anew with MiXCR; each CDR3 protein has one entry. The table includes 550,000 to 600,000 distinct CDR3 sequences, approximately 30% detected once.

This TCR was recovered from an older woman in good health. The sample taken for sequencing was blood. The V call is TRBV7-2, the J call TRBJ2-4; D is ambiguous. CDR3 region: CASSLEVGNIQYF. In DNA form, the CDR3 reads TGTGCCAGCAGCTTAGAGGTCGGAAACATTCAGTACTTC.